The source of this TCR beta chain is a study of blood T cell repertoires in COVID-19. Study as a whole: Specimens from acute and convalescent COVID-19 originated in the United States, Italy and Spain. PBMCs, B-cell-depleted T cells, or T cells provided the cDNA or gDNA that made up the material.

V was cut by 3 bases and J by 8 bases, with 20 bases left in between. From germline, CDR1 is SGHNT and CDR2 YYREEE (reference sequence). The CDR3 has 16 residues. Study processing details: The authors estimated nucleated cell counts from reference gene primer amplification. Profiled with immunoSEQ multiplex PCR; TCRdb holds only in-frame clones, not every one. V and J calls and clone size are given by that table; D and trimming were obtained from the DNA. The sample yields 150,000 or so clones, 86% seen once. Sequenced input: peripheral blood. This chain uses TRBV5-4 with TRBJ1-4, with D perhaps matching TRBD1 (5 bases). This receptor was obtained from a man aged 55 to 70 with acute or convalescent COVID-19. This chain's CDR3 is CASSSQRDYGKEKLFF. The CDR3 nucleotides read TGTGCCAGCAGCTCTCAACGGGACTATGGAAAAGAAAAACTGTTTTTT.